This T cell receptor beta chain was captured by sequencing in a study of blood T cell repertoires in COVID-19. At the level of the study: The United States, Italy and Spain were the sources of the acute and convalescent COVID-19 samples. In each case, the material was cDNA or gDNA derived from T cells, B-cell-depleted T cells, or PBMCs.

As originally analysed: Quantification of nucleated cells was approximated via reference gene primer amplification. This table comes from immunoSEQ multiplex PCR, and its TCRdb copy is limited to in-frame clones, with some not included. The D gene and trimming were derived from the DNA, and the V and J assignments and clone size from that table. The table has about 210,000 clones, 88% seen once. V lost 10 bases, J lost 0 bases, and 18 bases lay in between. CDR1 and CDR2 (germline): LNHDA, SQIVND (reference sequence). The CDR3 totals 15 residues. The TCR originated in a man aged 40-49 years with acute or convalescent COVID-19. The sample consisted of peripheral blood. The chain joins TRBV19 to TRBJ1-1; weak D call: TRBD1 (6 bases). In DNA form, the CDR3 reads TGTGCCACCTCCCCTATGGGGGCGATGAACACTGAAGCTTTCTTT. This translates into CATSPMGAMNTEAFF.